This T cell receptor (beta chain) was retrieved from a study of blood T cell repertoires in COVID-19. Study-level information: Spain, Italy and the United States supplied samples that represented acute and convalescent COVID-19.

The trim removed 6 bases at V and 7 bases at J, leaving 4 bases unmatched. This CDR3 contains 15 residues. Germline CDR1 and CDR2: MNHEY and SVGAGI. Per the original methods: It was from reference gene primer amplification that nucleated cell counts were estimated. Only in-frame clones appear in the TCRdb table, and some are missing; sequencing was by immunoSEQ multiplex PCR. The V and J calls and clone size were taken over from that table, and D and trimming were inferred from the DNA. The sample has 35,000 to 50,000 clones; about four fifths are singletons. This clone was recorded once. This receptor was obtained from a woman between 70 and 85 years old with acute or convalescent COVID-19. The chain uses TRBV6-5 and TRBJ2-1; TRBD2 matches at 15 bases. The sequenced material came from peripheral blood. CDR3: CASSGLAGGPNEQFF. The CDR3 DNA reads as TGTGCCAGCAGCGGACTAGCGGGAGGGCCTAATGAGCAGTTCTTC.